The T cell receptor beta chain described here comes from a study of blood T cells in healthy people across ages. Study results and caveats: With age, beta diversity per million T cells declined roughly linearly, significantly by 40.

This CDR3 comprises 13 residues. Per the germline V gene, CDR1 is GTSNPN and CDR2 is SVGIG (reference sequence). The authors ran a second PCR of about 6 to 11 cycles using a sample-barcoded 5' primer and a J-beta primer mix. Via MiXCR, TCRdb re-called the 5' RACE reads, giving one row per CDR3 protein. The data contain 1.5 million to 1.9 million distinct CDR3 sequences, around 40% of them singletons. As for this clonotype: The antigen is not known.

Sequenced: blood. This sequence was found in a woman under 30 in good health. This sequence joins TRBV30 and TRBJ2-7, with a tentative D call TRBD2 (6 bases). The DNA end favors TRBJ2-5, so the J call may be wrong. As DNA, the CDR3 is TGTGCCTGGAGTGGGACTGTCGGGGGGACCCAGTACTTC. This sequence encodes CAWSGTVGGTQYF.